This T cell receptor (beta chain) was recovered during a study of cytomegalovirus exposure and HLA in healthy donors. Study-wide context: Prior work identified 120 million or so unique TCR beta sequences in about 179 million T cells. Whole-study results and caveats: Per a prior analysis, the majority of TCR beta V segments were productive roughly 90% or roughly 30% of the time. Follow-up analysis seemed to connect common viral pathogens with several of the most significant clusters identified.

In the PCR, 60 Vbeta and 13 Jbeta primers were used. Profiling relied on immunoSEQ multiplex PCR, and the TCRdb table lists in-frame clones only, not all of them. The table shows about 190,000 clones, with approximately 86% occurring only once. The CDR3 runs 12 residues. The V gene's germline CDR1 is MNHEY and CDR2 SVGAGI. V lost 6 bases, J lost 5 bases, and 10 bases lay in between. Only a few counts were recorded for this clone. Its antigen remains unidentified. The source material was PBMCs. The J gene is TRBJ1-1, the V gene TRBV6-5; no reliable D call. The sequence was collected from a woman aged 18-30 years in good health and CMV-seronegative. The CDR3 spells CASSPRRTEAFF. In nucleotides, the CDR3 is TGTGCCAGCAGCCCTAGGAGAACTGAAGCTTTCTTT.